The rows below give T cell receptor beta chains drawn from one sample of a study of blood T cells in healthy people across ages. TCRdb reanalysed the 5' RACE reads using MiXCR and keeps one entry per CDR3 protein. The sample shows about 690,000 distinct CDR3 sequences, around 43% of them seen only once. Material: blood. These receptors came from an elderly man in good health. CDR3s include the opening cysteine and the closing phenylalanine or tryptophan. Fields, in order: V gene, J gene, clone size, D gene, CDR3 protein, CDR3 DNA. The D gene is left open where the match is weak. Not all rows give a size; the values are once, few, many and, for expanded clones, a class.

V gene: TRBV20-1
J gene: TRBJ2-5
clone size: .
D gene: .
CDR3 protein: CSASRTSGETQYF
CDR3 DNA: TGCAGTGCTAGCAGAACGTCGGGAGAGACCCAGTACTTC

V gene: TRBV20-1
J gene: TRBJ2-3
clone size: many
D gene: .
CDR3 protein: CSALMGGSTDTQYF
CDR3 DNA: TGCAGTGCCCTCATGGGGGGCAGCACAGATACGCAGTATTTT

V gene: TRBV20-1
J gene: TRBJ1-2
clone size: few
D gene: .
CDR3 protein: CSAGTRDGGYTF
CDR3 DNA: TGCAGTGCTGGTACCAGGGATGGGGGCTACACCTTC

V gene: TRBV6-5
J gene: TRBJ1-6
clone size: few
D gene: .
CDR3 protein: CASSYSDRGSRNSPLHF
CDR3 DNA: TGTGCCAGCAGTTATTCTGACCGAGGGTCGAGAAATTCACCCCTCCACTTT

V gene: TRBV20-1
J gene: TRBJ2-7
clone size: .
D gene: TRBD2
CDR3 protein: CSARSTTSGSYKQYF
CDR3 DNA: TGCAGTGCTAGATCCACGACTAGCGGGAGCTACAAGCAGTACTTC

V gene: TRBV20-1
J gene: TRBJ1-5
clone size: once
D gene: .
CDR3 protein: CSARDWSEQNSNQPQHF
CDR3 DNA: TGCAGTGCTAGAGATTGGTCAGAACAAAATAGCAATCAGCCCCAGCATTTT

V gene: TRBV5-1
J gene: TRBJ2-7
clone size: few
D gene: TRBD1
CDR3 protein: CASSWGGQGLSEQYF
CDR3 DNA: TGCGCCAGCAGCTGGGGGGGACAGGGGTTAAGTGAGCAGTACTTC

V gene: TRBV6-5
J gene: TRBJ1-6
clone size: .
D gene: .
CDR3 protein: CASYDRISPLHF
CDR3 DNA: TGTGCCAGCTATGACAGGATTTCACCCCTCCACTTT

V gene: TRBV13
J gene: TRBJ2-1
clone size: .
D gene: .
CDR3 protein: CASSGPLYNEQFF
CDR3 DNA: TGTGCCAGCTCGGGACCCCTATACAATGAGCAGTTCTTC

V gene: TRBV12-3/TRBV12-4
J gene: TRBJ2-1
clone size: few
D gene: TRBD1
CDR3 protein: CASGARGQEYNEQFF
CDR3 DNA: TGTGCCAGCGGTGCTAGGGGACAGGAGTACAATGAGCAGTTCTTC

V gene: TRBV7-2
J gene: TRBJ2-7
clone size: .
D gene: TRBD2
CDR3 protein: CASSFRGGLYEQYF
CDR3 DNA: TGTGCCAGCAGTTTTCGGGGGGGCCTCTACGAGCAGTACTTC

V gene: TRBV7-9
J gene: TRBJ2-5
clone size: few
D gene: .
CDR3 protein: CASRKPGRTEGQETQYF
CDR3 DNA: TGTGCCAGCAGAAAACCGGGGCGGACAGAGGGGCAAGAGACCCAGTACTTC

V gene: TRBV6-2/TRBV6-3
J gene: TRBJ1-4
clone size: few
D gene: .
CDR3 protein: CATGVRREKLFF
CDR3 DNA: TGTGCCACCGGCGTGCGGCGTGAAAAGCTGTTTTTT

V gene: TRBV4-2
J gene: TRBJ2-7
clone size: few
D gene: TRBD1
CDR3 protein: CASSQDTRGEQYF
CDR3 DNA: TGTGCCAGCAGCCAAGATACCAGGGGGGAGCAGTACTTC

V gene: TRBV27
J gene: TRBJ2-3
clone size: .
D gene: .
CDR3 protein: CASSLSGTVRAGTQYF
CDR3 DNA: TGTGCCAGCAGTTTATCCGGGACCGTGCGAGCAGGTACGCAGTATTTT

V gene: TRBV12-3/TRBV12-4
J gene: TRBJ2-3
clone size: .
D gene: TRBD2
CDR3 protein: CASNLGLAGTDTQYF
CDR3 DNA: TGTGCCAGCAACCTCGGACTAGCGGGCACAGATACGCAGTATTTT

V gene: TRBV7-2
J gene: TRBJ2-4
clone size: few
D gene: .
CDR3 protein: CASSARMAGLAKNIQYF
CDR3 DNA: TGTGCCAGCAGCGCCAGAATGGCGGGCCTAGCCAAAAACATTCAGTACTTC

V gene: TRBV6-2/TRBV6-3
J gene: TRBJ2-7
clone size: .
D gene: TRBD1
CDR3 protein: CANSRGQGMPYEQYF
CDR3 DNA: TGTGCCAACAGCCGGGGACAGGGGATGCCCTACGAGCAGTACTTC

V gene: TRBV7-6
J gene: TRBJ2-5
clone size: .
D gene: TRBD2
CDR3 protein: CASSLGTGGPQETQYF
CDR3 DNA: TGTGCCAGCAGCTTAGGGACGGGAGGCCCCCAAGAGACCCAGTACTTC

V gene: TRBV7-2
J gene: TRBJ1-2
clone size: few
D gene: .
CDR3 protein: CASSSWGASHGYTF
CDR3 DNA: TGTGCCAGCAGCTCGTGGGGGGCGTCCCATGGCTACACCTTC

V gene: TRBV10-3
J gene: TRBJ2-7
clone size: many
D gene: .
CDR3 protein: CAISEADYYEQYF
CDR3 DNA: TGTGCCATCAGTGAGGCAGACTACTACGAGCAGTACTTC

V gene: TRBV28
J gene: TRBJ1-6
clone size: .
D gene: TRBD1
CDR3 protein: CASSQVDRGLGVRGSPLHF
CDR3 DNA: TGTGCCAGCAGCCAAGTCGACAGGGGGCTGGGGGTAAGAGGTTCACCCCTCCACTTT

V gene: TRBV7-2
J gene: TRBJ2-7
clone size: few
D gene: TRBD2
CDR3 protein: CASSSGLAGGLSSYEQYF
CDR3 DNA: TGTGCCAGCAGCTCGGGACTAGCGGGGGGCCTGAGCTCCTACGAGCAGTACTTC

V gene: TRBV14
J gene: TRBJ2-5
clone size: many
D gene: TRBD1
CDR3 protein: CASSLLGQGETQYF
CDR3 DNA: TGTGCCAGCAGCCTCCTAGGACAGGGAGAGACCCAGTACTTC

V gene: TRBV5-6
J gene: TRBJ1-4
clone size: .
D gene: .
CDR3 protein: CASSLVGRGSEKLFF
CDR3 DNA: TGTGCCAGCAGCTTGGTCGGGAGAGGGTCTGAAAAACTGTTTTTT

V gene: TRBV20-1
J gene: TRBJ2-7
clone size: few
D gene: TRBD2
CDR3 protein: CSATRSLAGGPGYEQYF
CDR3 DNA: TGCAGTGCTACGCGGAGCCTAGCGGGAGGGCCCGGGTACGAGCAGTACTTC

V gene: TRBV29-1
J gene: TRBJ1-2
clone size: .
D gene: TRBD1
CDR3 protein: CSVGQGRYGYTF
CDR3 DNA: TGCAGCGTTGGACAGGGGCGGTATGGCTACACCTTC

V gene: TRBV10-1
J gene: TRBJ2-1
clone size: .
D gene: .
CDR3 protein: CASSGAGNEQFF
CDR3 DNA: TGCGCCAGCAGTGGAGCTGGTAATGAGCAGTTCTTC

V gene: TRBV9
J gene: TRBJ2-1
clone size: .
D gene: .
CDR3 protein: CASSVDQAVNEQFF
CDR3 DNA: TGTGCCAGCAGCGTAGACCAGGCAGTGAATGAGCAGTTCTTC

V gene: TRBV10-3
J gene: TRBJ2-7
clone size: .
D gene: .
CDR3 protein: CAISRDGSYEQYF
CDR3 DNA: TGTGCCATCAGTCGGGACGGCTCCTACGAGCAGTACTTC

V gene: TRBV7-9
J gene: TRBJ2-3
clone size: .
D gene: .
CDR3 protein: CASSPLGFGGVTDTQYF
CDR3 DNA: TGTGCCAGCAGCCCCCTTGGGTTTGGCGGGGTCACAGATACGCAGTATTTT

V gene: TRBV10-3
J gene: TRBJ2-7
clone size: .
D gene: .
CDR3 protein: CAISVYGNEQYF
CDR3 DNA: TGTGCCATCAGTGTCTACGGCAATGAGCAGTACTTC

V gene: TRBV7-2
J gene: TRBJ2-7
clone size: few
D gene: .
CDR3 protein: CASSPRRSAYEQYF
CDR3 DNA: TGTGCCAGCAGCCCCCGACGCTCTGCCTACGAGCAGTACTTC

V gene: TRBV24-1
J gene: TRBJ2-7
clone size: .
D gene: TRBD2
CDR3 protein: CATSTGRSTRSYNEQYF
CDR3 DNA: TGTGCCACCAGCACCGGGAGGAGCACCCGCTCCTACAATGAGCAGTACTTC

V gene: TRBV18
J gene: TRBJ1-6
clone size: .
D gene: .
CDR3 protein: CASSPTVGNSPLHF
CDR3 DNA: TGTGCCAGCTCACCGACAGTGGGGAATTCACCCCTCCACTTT

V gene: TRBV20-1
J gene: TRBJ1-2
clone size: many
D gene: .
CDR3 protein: CSAQQGINYGYTF
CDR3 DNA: TGCAGTGCTCAGCAGGGGATCAACTATGGCTACACCTTC

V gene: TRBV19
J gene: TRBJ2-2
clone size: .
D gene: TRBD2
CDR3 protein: CASRLAGPTGELFF
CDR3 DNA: TGTGCCAGTAGATTAGCGGGGCCCACCGGGGAGCTGTTTTTT

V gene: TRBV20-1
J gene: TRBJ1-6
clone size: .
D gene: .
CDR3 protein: CSARNTGTPNSPLHF
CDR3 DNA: TGCAGTGCTAGAAATACCGGGACGCCCAATTCACCCCTCCACTTT

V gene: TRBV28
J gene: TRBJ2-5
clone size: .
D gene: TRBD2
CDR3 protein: CASRPTWTSEPQETQYF
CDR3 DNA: TGTGCCAGCAGACCAACCTGGACTAGCGAACCTCAAGAGACCCAGTACTTC

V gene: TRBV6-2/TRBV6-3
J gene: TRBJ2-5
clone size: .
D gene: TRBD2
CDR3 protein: CASSPGTRETQYF
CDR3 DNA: TGTGCCAGCAGTCCTGGGACTAGAGAGACCCAGTACTTC

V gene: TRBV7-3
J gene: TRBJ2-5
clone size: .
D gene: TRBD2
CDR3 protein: CASSPGTSANEQYF
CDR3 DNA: TGTGCCAGCAGCCCCGGGACTAGCGCGAATGAGCAGTACTTC